Listed below are T cell receptor beta chains from one sample, sequenced in a study of T cell responses to AZD1222 COVID-19 vaccine. TCRdb's table, derived via immunoSEQ multiplex PCR, lists solely in-frame clones and lacks some. The repertoire includes roughly 140,000 clones, roughly 90% of them detected once, and less than 3.5% sits in the top ten. Source: peripheral blood, taken 28 days after the second AZD1222 dose. The receptor set was obtained from an adult who received the AZD1222 COVID-19 vaccine. CDR3s include the opening cysteine and the closing phenylalanine or tryptophan. The D gene is left open where the match is weak. Clone sizes are given selectively: once, few, many, or a class where the clone is expanded.

cdr3_aa: CASSQGTVLHPNEQFF
cdr3_nt: TGCGCCAGCAGCCAGGGGACAGTTCTTCATCCCAATGAGCAGTTCTTC
clone_size: -
j_call: TRBJ2-1
d_call: TRBD1
v_call: TRBV10-1
cdr3_length: 16

cdr3_aa: CASSLFQGSNQPQHF
cdr3_nt: TGTGCCAGCAGTTTATTCCAGGGGAGCAATCAGCCCCAGCATTTT
clone_size: -
j_call: TRBJ1-5
d_call: -
v_call: TRBV27
cdr3_length: 15

cdr3_aa: CASSLSTGYLFF
cdr3_nt: TGTGCCAGCAGTTTATCCACAGGGTACCTGTTTTTT
clone_size: -
j_call: TRBJ1-4
d_call: -
v_call: TRBV12-3/TRBV12-4
cdr3_length: 12

cdr3_aa: CASSLRGLAVNTGELFF
cdr3_nt: TGCGCCAGCAGCTTGAGGGGACTAGCCGTAAACACCGGGGAGCTGTTTTTT
clone_size: -
j_call: TRBJ2-2
d_call: TRBD2
v_call: TRBV5-1
cdr3_length: 17

cdr3_aa: CASSLAYVDTEAFF
cdr3_nt: TGTGCCAGCAGCTTAGCGTATGTAGACACTGAAGCTTTCTTT
clone_size: -
j_call: TRBJ1-1
d_call: -
v_call: TRBV7-8
cdr3_length: 14

cdr3_aa: CASSHPGGGNTEAFF
cdr3_nt: TGCGCCAGCAGCCACCCAGGGGGCGGGAACACTGAAGCTTTCTTT
clone_size: few
j_call: TRBJ1-1
d_call: TRBD1
v_call: TRBV5-1
cdr3_length: 15

cdr3_aa: CASSSTGAHPNEQYF
cdr3_nt: TGTGCCAGCAGCTCCACAGGAGCGCACCCCAACGAGCAGTACTTC
clone_size: -
j_call: TRBJ2-7
d_call: -
v_call: TRBV7-9
cdr3_length: 15

cdr3_aa: CASSQTVRESSPLHF
cdr3_nt: TGTGCCAGCAGCCAGACGGTCAGGGAAAGTTCACCCCTCCACTTT
clone_size: -
j_call: TRBJ1-6
d_call: -
v_call: TRBV7-8
cdr3_length: 15

cdr3_aa: CASIKGTSNQPQHF
cdr3_nt: TGTGCCAGTATAAAGGGCACGTCCAATCAGCCCCAGCATTTT
clone_size: -
j_call: TRBJ1-5
d_call: -
v_call: TRBV19
cdr3_length: 14

cdr3_aa: CASSSRLAGGYNEQFF
cdr3_nt: TGTGCCAGCAGCTCCCGACTAGCGGGAGGCTACAATGAGCAGTTCTTC
clone_size: -
j_call: TRBJ2-1
d_call: TRBD2
v_call: TRBV11-2
cdr3_length: 16

cdr3_aa: CASSAAGGLNQPQHF
cdr3_nt: TGTGCCAGCAGCGCTGCAGGGGGCTTGAATCAGCCCCAGCATTTT
clone_size: few
j_call: TRBJ1-5
d_call: TRBD1
v_call: TRBV9
cdr3_length: 15

cdr3_aa: CATSRADSGETQYF
cdr3_nt: TGTGCCACCAGCAGAGCGGACAGCGGAGAGACCCAGTACTTC
clone_size: once
j_call: TRBJ2-5
d_call: -
v_call: TRBV15
cdr3_length: 14

cdr3_aa: CASSLNSQNTEAFF
cdr3_nt: TGCGCCAGCAGCTTGAACTCACAGAACACTGAAGCTTTCTTT
clone_size: -
j_call: TRBJ1-1
d_call: -
v_call: TRBV5-1
cdr3_length: 14

cdr3_aa: CSVADRVGNQPQHF
cdr3_nt: TGCAGCGTTGCCGACAGGGTGGGCAATCAGCCCCAGCATTTT
clone_size: -
j_call: TRBJ1-5
d_call: TRBD1
v_call: TRBV29-1
cdr3_length: 14

cdr3_aa: CASSPTPGLGSYEQYF
cdr3_nt: TGTGCCAGCAGCCCTACACCGGGACTAGGGTCCTACGAGCAGTACTTC
clone_size: -
j_call: TRBJ2-7
d_call: TRBD2
v_call: TRBV13
cdr3_length: 16

cdr3_aa: CASSLGGPNSPLHF
cdr3_nt: TGCGCCAGCAGCTTGGGGGGACCGAATTCACCCCTCCACTTT
clone_size: -
j_call: TRBJ1-6
d_call: -
v_call: TRBV5-1
cdr3_length: 14

cdr3_aa: CASSALAGVLSGANVLTF
cdr3_nt: TGTGCCAGCTCAGCCCTAGCGGGAGTGCTCTCTGGGGCCAACGTCCTGACTTTC
clone_size: -
j_call: TRBJ2-6
d_call: TRBD2
v_call: TRBV18
cdr3_length: 18

cdr3_aa: CAISESGAGNTEAFF
cdr3_nt: TGTGCCATCAGTGAGTCGGGGGCAGGCAACACTGAAGCTTTCTTT
clone_size: -
j_call: TRBJ1-1
d_call: -
v_call: TRBV10-3
cdr3_length: 15

cdr3_aa: CASSSRESEAFF
cdr3_nt: TGTGCCAGCAGCTCCAGGGAGAGCGAAGCTTTCTTT
clone_size: once
j_call: TRBJ1-1
d_call: -
v_call: TRBV7-6
cdr3_length: 12

cdr3_aa: CASSPGTGETEAFF
cdr3_nt: TGTGCCAGCAGCCCTGGAACAGGGGAGACTGAAGCTTTCTTT
clone_size: -
j_call: TRBJ1-1
d_call: TRBD1
v_call: TRBV7-8
cdr3_length: 14

cdr3_aa: CASSPTNSQGAYEQYF
cdr3_nt: TGCGCCAGCAGCCCCACGAATTCTCAGGGGGCCTACGAGCAGTACTTC
clone_size: -
j_call: TRBJ2-7
d_call: TRBD1
v_call: TRBV4-1
cdr3_length: 16

cdr3_aa: CASATGTSDTGELFF
cdr3_nt: TGCGCCAGCGCCACAGGGACGAGTGACACCGGGGAGCTGTTTTTT
clone_size: -
j_call: TRBJ2-2
d_call: -
v_call: TRBV5-1
cdr3_length: 15

cdr3_aa: CASSGDGPNTGELFF
cdr3_nt: TGTGCCAGCAGTGGGGACGGACCGAACACCGGGGAGCTGTTTTTT
clone_size: once
j_call: TRBJ2-2
d_call: -
v_call: TRBV28
cdr3_length: 15

cdr3_aa: CASSGGQVYEQYF
cdr3_nt: TGTGCCAGCAGTGGGGGACAGGTCTACGAGCAGTACTTC
clone_size: -
j_call: TRBJ2-7
d_call: TRBD1
v_call: TRBV2
cdr3_length: 13

cdr3_aa: CASSLARVGALYNEQFF
cdr3_nt: TGTGCCAGCAGCTTAGCCCGAGTAGGGGCCCTATACAATGAGCAGTTCTTC
clone_size: -
j_call: TRBJ2-1
d_call: -
v_call: TRBV11-2
cdr3_length: 17

cdr3_aa: CATSTGQFSYEQYF
cdr3_nt: TGTGCCACCAGCACAGGACAGTTTTCCTACGAGCAGTACTTC
clone_size: -
j_call: TRBJ2-7
d_call: -
v_call: TRBV15
cdr3_length: 14

cdr3_aa: CASSPTLTNEKLFF
cdr3_nt: TGTGCCAGCAGCCCGACACTCACTAATGAAAAACTGTTTTTT
clone_size: -
j_call: TRBJ1-4
d_call: -
v_call: TRBV6-5
cdr3_length: 14

cdr3_aa: CAWAGGLAPEQYF
cdr3_nt: TGTGCCTGGGCGGGCGGGTTAGCGCCCGAGCAGTACTTC
clone_size: -
j_call: TRBJ2-7
d_call: -
v_call: TRBV30
cdr3_length: 13

cdr3_aa: CASSLQGTGRYGYTF
cdr3_nt: TGTGCCAGCAGTTTACAGGGGACAGGACGCTATGGCTACACCTTC
clone_size: once
j_call: TRBJ1-2
d_call: TRBD1
v_call: TRBV27
cdr3_length: 15

cdr3_aa: CASSSTGDGYTF
cdr3_nt: TGCGCCAGCAGCTCGACAGGGGACGGCTACACCTTC
clone_size: -
j_call: TRBJ1-2
d_call: TRBD1
v_call: TRBV5-1
cdr3_length: 12

cdr3_aa: CASSLGGLAGWGDTQYF
cdr3_nt: TGTGCCAGCAGCTTAGGGGGACTAGCGGGATGGGGAGATACGCAGTATTTT
clone_size: -
j_call: TRBJ2-3
d_call: TRBD2
v_call: TRBV11-3
cdr3_length: 17

cdr3_aa: CASSKLPGTGPPDTQYF
cdr3_nt: TGCGCCAGCAGCAAACTACCCGGGACAGGACCCCCGGATACGCAGTATTTT
clone_size: -
j_call: TRBJ2-3
d_call: TRBD1
v_call: TRBV5-1
cdr3_length: 17

cdr3_aa: CASSLVLEAEQYF
cdr3_nt: TGTGCCAGCAGCTTAGTTCTGGAAGCCGAGCAGTACTTC
clone_size: once
j_call: TRBJ2-7
d_call: -
v_call: TRBV7-9
cdr3_length: 13

cdr3_aa: CAGEGGKKGYTF
cdr3_nt: TGTGCAGGGGAAGGGGGGAAGAAGGGCTACACCTTC
clone_size: once
j_call: TRBJ1-2
d_call: -
v_call: TRBV28
cdr3_length: 12

cdr3_aa: CASRVQGGSGNTIYF
cdr3_nt: TGTGCCAGCCGGGTCCAGGGCGGCTCTGGAAACACCATATATTTT
clone_size: -
j_call: TRBJ1-3
d_call: -
v_call: TRBV4-2
cdr3_length: 15

cdr3_aa: CASSYGSGAETQYF
cdr3_nt: TGTGCCAGCAGTTACGGGTCGGGCGCTGAGACCCAGTACTTC
clone_size: -
j_call: TRBJ2-5
d_call: -
v_call: TRBV6-5
cdr3_length: 14

cdr3_aa: CASSQTAGSSGNTIYF
cdr3_nt: TGTGCCAGCAGCCAAACGGCAGGGAGCTCTGGAAACACCATATATTTT
clone_size: -
j_call: TRBJ1-3
d_call: -
v_call: TRBV3-1/TRBV3-2
cdr3_length: 16

cdr3_aa: CASSWGSGRAMIQETQYF
cdr3_nt: TGTGCCAGCAGTTGGGGTAGCGGGAGGGCCATGATCCAAGAGACCCAGTACTTC
clone_size: -
j_call: TRBJ2-5
d_call: TRBD2
v_call: TRBV28
cdr3_length: 18

cdr3_aa: CASGTGLGADTQYF
cdr3_nt: TGTGCCAGTGGGACAGGGCTGGGCGCAGATACGCAGTATTTT
clone_size: -
j_call: TRBJ2-3
d_call: TRBD1
v_call: TRBV3-1/TRBV3-2
cdr3_length: 14

cdr3_aa: CASSSPGLPLEQYF
cdr3_nt: TGTGCCAGCAGCTCCCCGGGACTGCCCTTGGAGCAGTACTTC
clone_size: -
j_call: TRBJ2-7
d_call: -
v_call: TRBV11-1
cdr3_length: 14

cdr3_aa: CATSRDYRLTEEAFF
cdr3_nt: TGTGCCACCAGCAGAGATTACCGTTTGACAGAGGAAGCTTTCTTT
clone_size: -
j_call: TRBJ1-1
d_call: -
v_call: TRBV15
cdr3_length: 15

cdr3_aa: CASSPFTGGDAEAFF
cdr3_nt: TGTGCCAGCTCACCATTCACAGGGGGAGACGCTGAAGCTTTCTTT
clone_size: -
j_call: TRBJ1-1
d_call: TRBD1
v_call: TRBV18
cdr3_length: 15